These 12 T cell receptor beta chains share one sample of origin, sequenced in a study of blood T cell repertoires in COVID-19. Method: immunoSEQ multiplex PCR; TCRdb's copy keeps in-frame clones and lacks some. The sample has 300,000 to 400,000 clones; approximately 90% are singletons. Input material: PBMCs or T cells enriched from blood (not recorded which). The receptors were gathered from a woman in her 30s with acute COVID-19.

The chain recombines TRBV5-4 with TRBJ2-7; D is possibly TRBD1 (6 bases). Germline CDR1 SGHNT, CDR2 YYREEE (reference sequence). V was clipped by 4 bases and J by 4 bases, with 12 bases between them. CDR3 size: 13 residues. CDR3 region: CASSQQGSYEQYF. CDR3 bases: TGTGCCAGCAGCCAGCAGGGGTCGTACGAGCAGTACTTC.

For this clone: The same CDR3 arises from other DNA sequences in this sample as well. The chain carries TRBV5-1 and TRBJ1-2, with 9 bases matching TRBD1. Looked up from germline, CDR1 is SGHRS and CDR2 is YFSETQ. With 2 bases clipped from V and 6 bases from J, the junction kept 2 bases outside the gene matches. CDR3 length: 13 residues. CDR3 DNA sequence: TGCGCCAGCAGCTTAGGACAGGGGAATGGCTACACCTTC. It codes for CASSLGQGNGYTF.

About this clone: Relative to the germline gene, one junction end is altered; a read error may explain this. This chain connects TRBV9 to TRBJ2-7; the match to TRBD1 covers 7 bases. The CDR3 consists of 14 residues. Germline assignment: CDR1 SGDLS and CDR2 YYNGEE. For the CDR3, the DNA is TGTGCCAGCAGCCCACGGGACAGCCTGTACGTGCAGTACTTC. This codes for CASSPRDSLYVQYF.

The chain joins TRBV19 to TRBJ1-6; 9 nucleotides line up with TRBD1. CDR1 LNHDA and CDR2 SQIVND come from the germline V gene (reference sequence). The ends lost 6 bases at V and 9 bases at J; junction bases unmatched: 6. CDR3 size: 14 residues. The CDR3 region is CASRWTGEGSPLHF. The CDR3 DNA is TGTGCCAGTAGATGGACAGGGGAGGGTTCACCCCTCCACTTT.

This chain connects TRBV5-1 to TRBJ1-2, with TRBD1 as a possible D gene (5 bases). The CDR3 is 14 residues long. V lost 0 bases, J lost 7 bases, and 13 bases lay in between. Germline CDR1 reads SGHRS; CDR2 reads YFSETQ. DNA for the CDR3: TGCGCCAGCAGCTTGGGAAGGGAGGGACGTGGCTACACCTTC. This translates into CASSLGREGRGYTF.

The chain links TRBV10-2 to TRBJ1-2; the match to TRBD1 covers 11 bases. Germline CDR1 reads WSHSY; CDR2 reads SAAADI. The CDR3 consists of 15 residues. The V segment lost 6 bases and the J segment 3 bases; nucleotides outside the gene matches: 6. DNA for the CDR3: TGCGCCAGCAGGCCTGGACAGGGGGCTTACTATGGCTACACCTTC. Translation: CASRPGQGAYYGYTF.

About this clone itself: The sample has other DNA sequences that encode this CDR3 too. The CDR3 reads CASSLGQGGNTEAFF. CDR3 DNA: TGTGCCAGCTCACTAGGACAGGGGGGTAACACTGAAGCTTTCTTT. This sequence joins TRBV18 and TRBJ1-1; 10 bases match TRBD1. V shed 4 bases, J shed 2 bases, and the junction held 4 bases outside the gene matches. This CDR3 has 15 amino acids. Per germline, CDR1 KGHSH and CDR2 LQKENI.

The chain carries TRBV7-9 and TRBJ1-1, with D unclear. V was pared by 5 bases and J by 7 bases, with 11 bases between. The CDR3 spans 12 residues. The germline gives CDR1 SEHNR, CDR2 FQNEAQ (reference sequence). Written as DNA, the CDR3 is TGTGCCAGCAGCCCCGGGGTTAATGAAGCTTTCTTT. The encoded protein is CASSPGVNEAFF.

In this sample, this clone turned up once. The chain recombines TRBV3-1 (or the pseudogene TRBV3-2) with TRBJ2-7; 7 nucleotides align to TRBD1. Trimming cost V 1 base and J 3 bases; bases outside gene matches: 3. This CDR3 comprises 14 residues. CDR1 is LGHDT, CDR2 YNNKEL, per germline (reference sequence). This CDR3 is CASSQGQGDYEQYF. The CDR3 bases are TGTGCCAGCAGCCAAGGGCAGGGGGACTACGAGCAGTACTTC.

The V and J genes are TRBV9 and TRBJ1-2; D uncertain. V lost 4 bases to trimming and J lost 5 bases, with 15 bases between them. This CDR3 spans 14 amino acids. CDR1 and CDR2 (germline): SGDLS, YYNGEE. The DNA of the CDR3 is TGTGCCAGCAGCCTCAATCCGAGGGAGTATGGCTACACCTTC. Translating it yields CASSLNPREYGYTF.

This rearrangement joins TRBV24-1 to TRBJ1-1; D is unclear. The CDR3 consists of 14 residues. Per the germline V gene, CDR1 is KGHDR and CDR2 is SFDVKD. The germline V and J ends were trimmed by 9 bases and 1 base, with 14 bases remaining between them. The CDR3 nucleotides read TGTGCCACCGCCCGCGGCGGGGAGAACACTGAAGCTTTCTTT. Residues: CATARGGENTEAFF.

The DNA of the CDR3 is TGCGCCAGCAGCCAAGACGTTCAGACATGGGAGGGGGAAGTCGGGGAGCTGTTTTTT. It translates to CASSQDVQTWEGEVGELFF. The chain combines TRBV4-1 with TRBJ2-2, with D possibly matching TRBD2 (7 bases). CDR1 is MGHRA and CDR2 is YSYEKL in the germline V gene. The length of the CDR3 is 19 residues. V lost 0 bases and J lost 7, with 24 bases in between.